This TCR beta chain originates from a study of blood T cell repertoires in COVID-19. As processed by the authors: Amplifying reference gene primers gave estimates of nucleated cell counts. Some clones are missing from TCRdb's copy, which holds only in-frame ones; the method was immunoSEQ multiplex PCR. V, J and clone size reflect that table, while D and trimming were determined from the DNA. The data hold some 41,000 clones, with over 80% observed a single time. V gave up 2 bases and J gave up 4 bases, with 17 bases separating them. This CDR3 region has 16 residues. The V gene's germline CDR1 is LGHDT and CDR2 YNNKEL (reference sequence).

V gene TRBV3-1 (or the pseudogene TRBV3-2) combines with J gene TRBJ1-2; TRBD1 is a possible D gene (5 bases). Source material: peripheral blood. This receptor was obtained from a woman aged 30 to 39 in a cohort sampled during active COVID-19. The CDR3 reads CASSQPQGRVSYGYTF. DNA of the CDR3: TGTGCCAGCAGCCAACCCCAGGGCAGGGTTTCCTATGGCTACACCTTC.